This T cell receptor (beta chain) was sequenced during a study of cytomegalovirus exposure and HLA in healthy donors. The PCR was carried out with 60 Vbeta primers and 13 Jbeta primers. The protocol was immunoSEQ multiplex PCR, while the TCRdb copy is restricted to in-frame clones and leaves out a portion. The sample includes around 67,000 clones, around 74% seen only once; the top ten take about 20%. Germline V gene sequence: CDR1 SNHLY, CDR2 FYNNEI. Trimming removed 4 bases at V and 1 base at J, with 13 bases between. This CDR3 comprises 15 residues. Study-wide points: Using a false discovery rate of 0.05, a later analysis showed that approximately 18,000 TCR beta sequences were associated with HLA alleles. CMV serostatus stood as the only immune exposure information on hand. Both high specificity and high sensitivity reportedly marked the classifier's diagnosis of cytomegalovirus status.

About this clone itself: The antigen is not known.

Regarding donors, all were healthy bone marrow donors. The sequenced sample consisted of PBMCs. The chain links TRBV2 to TRBJ2-5; D is uncertain. The clonotype originates from a woman under 40 in good health and CMV-seropositive. The DNA for the CDR3 is TGTGCCAGCAGTGTGAGAGAAGCGCTCCAAGAGACCCAGTACTTC. It is translated as CASSVREALQETQYF.